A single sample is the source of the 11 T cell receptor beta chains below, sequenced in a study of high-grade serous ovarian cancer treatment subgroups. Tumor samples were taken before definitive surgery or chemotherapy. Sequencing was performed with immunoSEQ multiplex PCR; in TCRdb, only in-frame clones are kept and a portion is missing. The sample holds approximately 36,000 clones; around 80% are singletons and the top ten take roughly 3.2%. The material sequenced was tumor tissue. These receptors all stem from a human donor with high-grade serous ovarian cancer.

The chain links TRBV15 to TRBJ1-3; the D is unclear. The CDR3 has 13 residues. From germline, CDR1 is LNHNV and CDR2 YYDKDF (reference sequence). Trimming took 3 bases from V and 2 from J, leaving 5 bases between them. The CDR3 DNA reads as TGTGCCACCAGCAGGAAAACTGGAAACACCATATATTTT. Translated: CATSRKTGNTIYF.

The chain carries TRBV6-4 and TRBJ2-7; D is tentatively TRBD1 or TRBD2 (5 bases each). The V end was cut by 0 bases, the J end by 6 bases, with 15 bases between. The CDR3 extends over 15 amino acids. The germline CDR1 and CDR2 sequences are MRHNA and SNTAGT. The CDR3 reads CASSDSRAGKGEQYF. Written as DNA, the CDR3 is TGTGCCAGCAGTGACTCGAGGGCAGGGAAAGGCGAGCAGTACTTC.

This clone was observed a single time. This CDR3 is CASSIRSRAETQYF. As DNA, the CDR3 is TGTGCCAGTAGTATTAGGTCGCGGGCCGAGACCCAGTACTTC. This sequence joins TRBV19 and TRBJ2-5; perhaps TRBD2 as D (5 bases). V was shortened by 3 bases and J by 5 bases, with 13 bases between the two germline ends. The germline CDR1 and CDR2 sequences are LNHDA and SQIVND (reference sequence). CDR3 length: 14 residues.

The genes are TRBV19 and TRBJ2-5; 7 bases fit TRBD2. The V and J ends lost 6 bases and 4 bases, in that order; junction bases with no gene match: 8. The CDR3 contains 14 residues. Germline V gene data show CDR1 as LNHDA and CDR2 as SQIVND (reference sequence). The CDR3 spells CASRGGGSGETQYF. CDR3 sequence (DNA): TGTGCCAGTAGAGGCGGCGGGAGTGGAGAGACCCAGTACTTC. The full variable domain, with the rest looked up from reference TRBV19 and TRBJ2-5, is DGGITQSPKYLFRKEGQNVTLSCEQNLNHDAMYWYRQDPGQGLRLIYYSQIVNDFQKGDIAEGYSVSREKKESFPLTVTSAQKNPTAFYLCASRGGGSGETQYFGPGTRLLVL.

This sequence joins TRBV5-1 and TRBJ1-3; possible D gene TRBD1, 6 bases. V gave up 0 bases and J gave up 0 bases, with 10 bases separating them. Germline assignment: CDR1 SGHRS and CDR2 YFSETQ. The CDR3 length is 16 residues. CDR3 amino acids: CASSLVGTSSGNTIYF. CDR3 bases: TGCGCCAGCAGCTTGGTCGGGACAAGCTCTGGAAACACCATATATTTT. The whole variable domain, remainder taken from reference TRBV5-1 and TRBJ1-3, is KAGVTQTPRYLIKTRGQQVTLSCSPISGHRSVSWYQQTPGQGLQFLFEYFSETQRNKGNFPGRFSGRQFSNSRSEMNVSTLELGDSALYLCASSLVGTSSGNTIYFGEGSWLTVV.

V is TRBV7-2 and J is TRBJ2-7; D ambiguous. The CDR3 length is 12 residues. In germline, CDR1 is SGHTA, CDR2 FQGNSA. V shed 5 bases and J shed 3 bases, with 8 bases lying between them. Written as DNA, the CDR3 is TGTGCCAGCAGCCTAAGTTACTACGAGCAGTACTTC. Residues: CASSLSYYEQYF.

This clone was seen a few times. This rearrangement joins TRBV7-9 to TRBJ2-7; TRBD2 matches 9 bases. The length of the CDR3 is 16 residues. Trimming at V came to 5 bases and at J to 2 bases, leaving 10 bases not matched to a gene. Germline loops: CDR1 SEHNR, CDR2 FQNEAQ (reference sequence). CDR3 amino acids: CASSTRTAGGAYEQYF. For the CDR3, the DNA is TGTGCCAGCAGCACAAGGACGGCGGGAGGGGCCTACGAGCAGTACTTC.

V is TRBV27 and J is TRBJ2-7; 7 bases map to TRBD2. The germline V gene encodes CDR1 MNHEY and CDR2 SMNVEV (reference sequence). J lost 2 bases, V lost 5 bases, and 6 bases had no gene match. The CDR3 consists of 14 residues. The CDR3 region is CASSREGHTYEQYF. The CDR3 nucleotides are TGTGCCAGCAGTAGGGAGGGGCATACCTACGAGCAGTACTTC.

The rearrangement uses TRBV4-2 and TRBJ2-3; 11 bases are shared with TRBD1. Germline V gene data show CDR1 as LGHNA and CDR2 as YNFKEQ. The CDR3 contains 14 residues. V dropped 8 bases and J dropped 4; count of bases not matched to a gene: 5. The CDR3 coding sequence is TGTGCCAGCGCCCGGGACAGGGGGTCAGATACGCAGTATTTT. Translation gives CASARDRGSDTQYF.

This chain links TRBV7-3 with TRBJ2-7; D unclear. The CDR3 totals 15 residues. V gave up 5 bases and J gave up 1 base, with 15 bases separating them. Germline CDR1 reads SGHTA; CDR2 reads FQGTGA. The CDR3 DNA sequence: TGTGCCAGCAGCCTCTCGGCCGCCCCTTCCTACGAGCAGTACTTC. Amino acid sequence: CASSLSAAPSYEQYF.

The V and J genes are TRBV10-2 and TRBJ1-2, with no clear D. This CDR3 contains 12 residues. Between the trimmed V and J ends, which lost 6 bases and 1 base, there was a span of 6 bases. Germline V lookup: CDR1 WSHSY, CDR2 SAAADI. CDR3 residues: CASSGDNYGYTF. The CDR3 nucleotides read TGCGCCAGCAGCGGGGATAACTATGGCTACACCTTC.